Each of the 19 T cell receptor beta chains below was sequenced from the same sample in a study of T-cell memory formation after mild COVID-19. TCRdb reanalysed the 5' RACE reads using MiXCR and keeps one entry per CDR3 protein. Here the sample spans about 82,000 distinct CDR3 sequences, approximately 16% being singletons. Sequenced input: PBMCs or a T cell subset sorted from them (not recorded which). These receptor sequences come from a man younger than 30 who had mild COVID-19 (a few samples of this study predate the infection). Cell type and time point are not known.

This clonotype appeared many times. The chain employs TRBV15 and TRBJ2-3; 14 bases are a match to TRBD2. The CDR3 spans 15 residues. With 3 bases clipped from V and 4 bases from J, the junction kept 0 bases outside the gene matches. Germline V gene lookup returns CDR1 LNHNV and CDR2 YYDKDF (reference sequence). CDR3 coding DNA: TGTGCCACCAGCAGGACTAGCGGGGGGGCAGATACGCAGTATTTT. This encodes CATSRTSGGADTQYF.

This clonotype has a count of ten or more. The chain carries TRBV6-6 and TRBJ1-1, with D hard to call. The CDR3 has 12 amino acids. Germline V gene data show CDR1 as MNHNY and CDR2 as SVGAGI (reference sequence). Trimming removed 0 bases from V and 9 bases from J, with 8 bases in between. CDR3 amino acids: CASSYSTNQAFF. The DNA for the CDR3 is TGTGCCAGCAGTTACTCAACTAATCAAGCTTTCTTT.

V is TRBV4-3 and J is TRBJ2-2, with a possible D match to TRBD2 (5 bases). The length of the CDR3 is 16 residues. Germline V gene sequence: CDR1 LGHNA, CDR2 YSLEER. V lost 2 bases and J 1 base, leaving 11 bases between the germline ends. The CDR3 bases are TGCGCCAGCAGCCAATTGAGGGCCCGGAACACCGGGGAGCTGTTTTTT. Its protein product is CASSQLRARNTGELFF.

The chain recombines TRBV2 with TRBJ1-1; D is uncertain. Germline lookup yields CDR1 SNHLY and CDR2 FYNNEI. Trimming stripped 3 bases from V and 2 bases from J, with 10 bases between. CDR3 length: 14 residues. The CDR3 is CASSDSGLNTEAFF. Here the CDR3 DNA reads TGTGCCAGCAGTGATAGTGGGCTCAACACTGAAGCTTTCTTT.

CDR3 sequence: CASSWTGAGEQYF. Here the CDR3 DNA reads TGTGCCAGCAGTTGGACAGGGGCAGGTGAGCAGTACTTC. The chain links TRBV27 to TRBJ2-7; 9 positions agree with TRBD1. Germline loops: CDR1 MNHEY, CDR2 SMNVEV (reference sequence). V trimming: 4 bases; J trimming: 7 bases; junction bases outside the gene matches: 5. This CDR3 spans 13 amino acids.

The chain uses TRBV6-2 or TRBV6-3 and TRBJ2-1; maybe TRBD2 (5 bases). The CDR3 is 15 amino acids. Between the trimmed V and J ends, which lost 3 bases and 1 base, there was a span of 10 bases. The germline V gene has CDR1 MNHEY and CDR2 SVGEGT. CDR3 sequence reads: CASSYRDISYNEQFF. DNA of the CDR3: TGTGCCAGCAGTTATCGGGATATATCCTACAATGAGCAGTTCTTC.

V is TRBV7-9 and J is TRBJ2-3; 7 nucleotides line up with TRBD1. Germline V gene lookup returns CDR1 SEHNR and CDR2 FQNEAQ (reference sequence). CDR3 length: 16 residues. Trimming at V came to 5 bases and at J to 1 base, leaving 9 bases not matched to a gene. CDR3 nucleotides: TGTGCCAGCAGCCCCCGACAGGGCGATGGCACAGATACGCAGTATTTT. Protein sequence: CASSPRQGDGTDTQYF.

This clonotype showed up just a few times. This chain uses TRBV4-2 with TRBJ1-1; TRBD1 is a possible D gene (5 bases). The germline V gene encodes CDR1 LGHNA and CDR2 YNFKEQ. The V gene lost 0 bases and the J gene lost 3 bases, with 11 bases spanning the gap. There are 15 residues in the CDR3. The CDR3 region has the DNA TGTGCCAGCAGCCAAGATGGCGGGGGGGACACTGAAGCTTTCTTT. Protein sequence: CASSQDGGGDTEAFF.

This chain connects TRBV12-3 or TRBV12-4 to TRBJ2-5; no clear D gene. V was clipped by 6 bases and J by 2 bases, with 10 bases between them. CDR3 length: 13 amino acids. The chain's CDR3 is CASSPPRQETQYF. The DNA for the CDR3 is TGTGCCAGCAGCCCTCCCAGACAAGAGACCCAGTACTTC.

CDR3 amino acids: CASSPGQLNTEAFF. CDR3 nucleotide sequence: TGTGCCAGCAGCCCGGGACAGCTTAACACTGAAGCTTTCTTT. The rearrangement joins TRBV6-1 to TRBJ1-1, with 7 bases identical to TRBD1. The CDR3 consists of 14 residues. Germline values: CDR1 MNHNS, CDR2 SASEGT. J gave up 2 bases and V 6 bases, and 6 bases lay outside the gene matches.

This clonotype turned up a few times. At one end the junction does not follow the germline gene, possibly because of a read error. The chain employs TRBV29-1 and TRBJ1-2; the D gene is possibly TRBD1 (6 bases). CDR3 length: 11 residues. Germline V CDR1 and CDR2: SQVTM, ANQGSEA. CDR3 protein: CSVESRGREAF. CDR3 in DNA: TGCAGCGTTGAAAGCCGGGGGCGCGAGGCCTTC.

The chain links TRBV29-1 to TRBJ2-6; the D is unclear. Deletions cut 2 bases from V and 4 bases from J, with 9 bases between. This CDR3 has 14 amino acids. Germline V gene lookup returns CDR1 SQVTM and CDR2 ANQGSEA. The CDR3 spells CSVEWPPGANVLTF. CDR3 nucleotide sequence: TGCAGCGTTGAATGGCCGCCGGGGGCCAACGTCCTGACTTTC.

The chain joins TRBV3-1 to TRBJ2-7; perhaps TRBD1 as D (5 bases). CDR1 is LGHDT and CDR2 is YNNKEL in the germline V gene (reference sequence). There are 13 residues in the CDR3. V was trimmed by 6 bases and J by 1 base, leaving 10 bases between them. CDR3: CASRKTASYEQYV. Here the CDR3 DNA reads TGTGCCAGCAGGAAGACAGCGTCCTACGAGCAGTACGTC.

The chain recombines TRBV11-2 with TRBJ2-2; D call uncertain. Per germline, CDR1 SGHAT and CDR2 FQNNGV. This CDR3 is built from 14 residues. The V end lost 5 bases, the J end lost 5 bases, and 12 bases lay between the germline ends. In DNA form, the CDR3 reads TGTGCCAGCAGCGCGGACGCAGGAACCGGGGAGCTGTTTTTT. This sequence encodes CASSADAGTGELFF.

The chain is built from TRBV6-6 and TRBJ2-3, with 9 bases lining up with TRBD2. Germline V gives CDR1 MNHNY, CDR2 SVGAGI (reference sequence). The CDR3 consists of 16 residues. V was clipped by 2 bases and J by 4 bases; unmatched bases: 7. CDR3 amino acids: CASSYVLAGNADTQYF. The CDR3 DNA sequence: TGTGCCAGCAGTTACGTTCTAGCGGGGAACGCAGATACGCAGTATTTT.

A few counts support this clonotype. This chain links TRBV28 with TRBJ2-4; TRBD1 or TRBD2 may be the D gene (5 bases each). Germline V gene lookup returns CDR1 MDHEN and CDR2 SYDVKM. The CDR3 loop spans 14 amino acids. The germline V and J ends were trimmed by 6 bases and 4 bases, with 13 bases remaining between them. CDR3 protein: CASSPLGVKNIQYF. CDR3 sequence (DNA): TGTGCCAGCAGCCCCCTGGGGGTTAAAAACATTCAGTACTTC.

In this sample, this clonotype turned up many times. The genes are TRBV12-3 or TRBV12-4 and TRBJ2-1; D call uncertain. V was clipped by 3 bases and J by 9 bases, with 6 bases between them. The CDR3 loop spans 11 amino acids. As DNA, the CDR3 is TGTGCCAGCAGTTTGGTCGGTGAGCAGTTCTTC. Protein: CASSLVGEQFF.

This clonotype was recorded at least ten times. The rearrangement uses TRBV27 and TRBJ1-1, with D maybe TRBD1 (5 bases). Germline CDR1 MNHEY, CDR2 SMNVEV (reference sequence). Trimming stripped 6 bases from V and 10 bases from J, with 18 bases between. The CDR3 contains 13 residues. In DNA form, the CDR3 reads TGTGCCAGCAGCCCTGGACACCTCGGCGGAGCTTTCTTT. As protein: CASSPGHLGGAFF.

This clonotype appeared many times. The CDR3 reads CASRAGEFNEQFF. In DNA form, the CDR3 reads TGTGCCAGCAGAGCGGGGGAGTTCAATGAGCAGTTCTTC. The rearrangement joins TRBV7-9 to TRBJ2-1; 8 bases are shared with TRBD2. Trimming cost V 6 bases and J 6 bases; bases outside gene matches: 4. The germline V gene encodes CDR1 SEHNR and CDR2 FQNEAQ (reference sequence). There are 13 residues in the CDR3.